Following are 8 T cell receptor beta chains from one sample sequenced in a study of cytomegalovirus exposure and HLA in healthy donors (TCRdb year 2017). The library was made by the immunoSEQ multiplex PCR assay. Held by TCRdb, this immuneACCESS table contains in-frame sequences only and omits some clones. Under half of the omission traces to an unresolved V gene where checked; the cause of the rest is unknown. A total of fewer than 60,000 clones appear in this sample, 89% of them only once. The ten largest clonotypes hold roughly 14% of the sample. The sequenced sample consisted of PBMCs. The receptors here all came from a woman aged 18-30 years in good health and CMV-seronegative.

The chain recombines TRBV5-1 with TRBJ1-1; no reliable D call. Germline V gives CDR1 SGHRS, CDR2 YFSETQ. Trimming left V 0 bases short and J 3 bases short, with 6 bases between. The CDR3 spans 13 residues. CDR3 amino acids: CASSLDLYTEAFF. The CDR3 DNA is TGCGCCAGCAGCTTGGATCTTTACACTGAAGCTTTCTTT.

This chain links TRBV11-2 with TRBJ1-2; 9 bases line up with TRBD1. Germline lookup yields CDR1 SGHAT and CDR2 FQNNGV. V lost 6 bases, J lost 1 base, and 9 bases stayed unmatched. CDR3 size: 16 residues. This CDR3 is CASSDIRDRDNYGYTF. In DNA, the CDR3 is TGTGCCAGCAGTGACATCCGGGACAGGGATAACTATGGCTACACCTTC.

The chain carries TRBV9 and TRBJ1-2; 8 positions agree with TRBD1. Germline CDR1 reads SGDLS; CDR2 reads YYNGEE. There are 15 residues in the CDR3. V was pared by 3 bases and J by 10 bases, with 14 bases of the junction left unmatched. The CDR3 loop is CASSAYTQGALVYTF. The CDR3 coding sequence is TGTGCCAGCAGCGCATACACCCAGGGGGCCTTGGTCTACACCTTC.

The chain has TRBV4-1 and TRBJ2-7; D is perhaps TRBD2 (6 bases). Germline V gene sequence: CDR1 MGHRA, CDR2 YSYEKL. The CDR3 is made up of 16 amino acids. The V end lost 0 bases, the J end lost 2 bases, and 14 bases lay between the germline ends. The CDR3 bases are TGCGCCAGCAGCCAAGACGCTGAGGACTATACCTACGAGCAGTACTTC. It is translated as CASSQDAEDYTYEQYF.

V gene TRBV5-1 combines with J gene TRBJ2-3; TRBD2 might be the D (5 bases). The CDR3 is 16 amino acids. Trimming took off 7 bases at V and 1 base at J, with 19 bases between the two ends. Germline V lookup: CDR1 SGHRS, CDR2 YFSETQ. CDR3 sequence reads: CASGSPVTGGTDTQYF. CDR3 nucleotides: TGCGCCAGCGGTTCACCGGTTACCGGGGGCACAGATACGCAGTATTTT.

This CDR3 is CASGTPGGQGGQPQHF. CDR3 bases: TGTGCCAGCGGGACACCAGGGGGACAGGGTGGACAGCCCCAGCATTTT. This chain links TRBV6-6 with TRBJ1-5, with 9 bases aligning to TRBD1. This CDR3 is 16 amino acids long. V dropped 8 bases and J dropped 7; count of bases not matched to a gene: 15. Germline V CDR1 and CDR2: MNHNY, SVGAGI (reference sequence).

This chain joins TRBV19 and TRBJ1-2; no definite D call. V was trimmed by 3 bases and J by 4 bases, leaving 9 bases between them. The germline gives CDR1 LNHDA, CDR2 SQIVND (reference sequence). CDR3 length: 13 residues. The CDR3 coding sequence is TGTGCCAGTAGTATGGAGGGTGGCTATGGCTACACCTTC. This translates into CASSMEGGYGYTF.

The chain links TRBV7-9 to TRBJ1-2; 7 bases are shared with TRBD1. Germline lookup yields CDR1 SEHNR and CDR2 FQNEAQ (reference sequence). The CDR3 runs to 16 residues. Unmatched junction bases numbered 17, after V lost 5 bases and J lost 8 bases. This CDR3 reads CASSNWTGPSIRGYTF. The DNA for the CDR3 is TGTGCCAGCAGCAATTGGACAGGTCCGTCAATAAGGGGCTACACCTTC.